These T cell receptor beta chains were read from a single sample in a study of beta chain features in type 1 diabetes. The repertoire was sequenced with immunoSEQ multiplex PCR; TCRdb's copy has only in-frame clones and lacks some. The table has 40,000 to 50,000 clones, roughly 70% seen once. The sample comprised Tregs from blood. The source is a man aged 30 to 39 with type 1 diabetes. Some clones in this sample may be carry-over from other donors' samples. The CDR3 runs from the conserved cysteine through the conserved F or W. A D gene is named only where the DNA matches it firmly. Expanded clones are given a class, and other clones once, few, many or no size at all.

clone size	D gene	V gene	J gene	CDR3 DNA	CDR3 protein
.	TRBD1	TRBV5-1	TRBJ1-5	TGCGCCAGCAGCACCGACAGGGATCAGCCCCAGCATTTT	CASSTDRDQPQHF
.	.	TRBV10-3	TRBJ1-1	TGTGCCATCAGAGATCTGACAGGCTACACAGAAGCTTTCTTT	CAIRDLTGYTEAFF
once	TRBD1	TRBV6-5	TRBJ2-1	TGTGCCAGCAGTTACTTACCGGGACAGGGACCACATGAGCAGTTCTTC	CASSYLPGQGPHEQFF
.	.	TRBV11-2	TRBJ2-2	TGTGCCAGCAGCCGGGGAATGAACACCGGGGAGCTGTTTTTT	CASSRGMNTGELFF
.	.	TRBV7-9	TRBJ2-7	TGTGCCAGCAGCACTAACACCCTACGCTACGAGCAGTACTTC	CASSTNTLRYEQYF
.	TRBD1	TRBV25-1	TRBJ2-1	TGTGCCAGCAGTGATCGACAGGGCGGTGCTTACAATGAGCAGTTCTTC	CASSDRQGGAYNEQFF
few	.	TRBV7-8	TRBJ2-1	TGTGCCAGCAGCCCCGCGGTCCAACAGTTCTTC	CASSPAVQQFF
.	.	TRBV7-9	TRBJ2-5	TGTGCCAGCAGCTTAGGCAGGGTGCCACGAGAGACCCAGTACTTC	CASSLGRVPRETQYF
.	.	TRBV29-1	TRBJ1-1	TGCAGCGTTGTAGTCTTAGGGGCCTTGAACACTGAAGCTTTCTTT	CSVVVLGALNTEAFF
few	TRBD2	TRBV23-1	TRBJ2-1	TGCGCCAGCAGTCCCCCGGCGGGGGAGAGATCTAATGAGCAGTTCTTC	CASSPPAGERSNEQFF
few	.	TRBV7-9	TRBJ2-7	TGTGCCAGCAGGGTGGGCTCCGAGCAGTACTTC	CASRVGSEQYF
.	.	TRBV6-1	TRBJ1-4	TGTGCCAGCAGTGCGGGGACTTGGGAAAAACTGTTTTTT	CASSAGTWEKLFF
.	.	TRBV5-1	TRBJ1-1	TGCGCCAGCAGCCACGGGGGGGGGACTGAAGCTTTCTTT	CASSHGGGTEAFF
.	TRBD2	TRBV2	TRBJ2-5	TGTGCCATGAGACTAGCGGGGGTGGTGGAGACCCAGTACTTC	CAMRLAGVVETQYF
.	.	TRBV12-5	TRBJ2-5	TGTGCTAGTGGTTTGGAAGCAGAGACCCAGTACTTC	CASGLEAETQYF
.	.	TRBV7-2	TRBJ1-1	TGTGCCAGCAGTTCCGGGAACAGGGCGCACACTGAAGCTTTCTTT	CASSSGNRAHTEAFF
.	.	TRBV4-1	TRBJ2-1	TGCGCCAGCAGCCAACCGCGGCTCTACAATGAGCAGTTCTTC	CASSQPRLYNEQFF
few	.	TRBV29-1	TRBJ2-5	TGCAGCGTTCTTTCAGGGTCGGAGACCCAGTACTTC	CSVLSGSETQYF
once	.	TRBV19	TRBJ2-2	TGTGCCAGTAGATCACAGGGACCCGGGGAGCTGTTTTTT	CASRSQGPGELFF
.	.	TRBV20-1	TRBJ2-5	TGCAGTGCCACCGGAGAGACCCAGTACTTC	CSATGETQYF
.	.	TRBV7-8	TRBJ2-1	TGTGCCAGCAGCTCGCCCAGGGACAATGAGCAGTTCTTC	CASSSPRDNEQFF
.	.	TRBV19	TRBJ1-3	TGTGCCAGTAGTGAGAGCTCTGGAAACACCATATATTTT	CASSESSGNTIYF
few	.	TRBV7-8	TRBJ2-7	TGTGCCAGCAGCTCTCGGCCACAGCCTCTCGAGCAGTACTTC	CASSSRPQPLEQYF
.	.	TRBV10-3	TRBJ1-2	TGTGCCATCACTCAGGGAGGAGGCTACACCTTC	CAITQGGGYTF
few	.	TRBV2	TRBJ2-2	TGTGCCAGCAGTGAAAGGGGGGGCACCGGGGAGCTGTTTTTT	CASSERGGTGELFF
.	.	TRBV2	TRBJ1-1	TGTGCCACCACGAAGGGGACAGAAGCTTTCTTT	CATTKGTEAFF
.	TRBD1	TRBV5-1	TRBJ2-7	TGCGCCAGCAGCGGAACCGGGACAGGGGGCCGGGAGCAGTACTTC	CASSGTGTGGREQYF
.	TRBD2	TRBV2	TRBJ2-3	TGTGCCAGCAGGCTGCGGGGGGGCACAGATACGCAGTATTTT	CASRLRGGTDTQYF
few	TRBD1	TRBV6-6	TRBJ2-4	TGTGCCAGCAGTTACACTGGGACAGCCCGCGGGATTCAGTACTTC	CASSYTGTARGIQYF
.	.	TRBV12-5	TRBJ1-2	TGTGCTAGTGGTTTGGAGTATTGGTCGGGGGGCTACACCTTC	CASGLEYWSGGYTF
.	.	TRBV19	TRBJ1-2	TGTGCCAGTAGTACCCCGAGAGGCTACACCTTC	CASSTPRGYTF
.	TRBD2	TRBV7-3	TRBJ2-3	TGTGCCAGCAGCCCATGGGGGGGATCTAGCACAGATACGCAGTATTTT	CASSPWGGSSTDTQYF
.	TRBD1	TRBV18	TRBJ1-2	TGTGCCAGCTCCGGACAGGGCGTGAGTTTGGGTGGCTACACCTTC	CASSGQGVSLGGYTF
.	TRBD1	TRBV7-9	TRBJ1-5	TGTGCCAGCAGCGGGGGACAGGGGGCGCGCGGGCATCAGCCCCAGCATTTT	CASSGGQGARGHQPQHF
.	TRBD2	TRBV5-1	TRBJ2-3	TGCGCCAGCAGCTTGGTAGCGGGAAGCACAGATACGCAGTATTTT	CASSLVAGSTDTQYF
few	TRBD1	TRBV5-5	TRBJ1-5	TGTGCCAGCAGCTTTTCAGGGACAGGGGGTCAGCCCCAGCATTTT	CASSFSGTGGQPQHF
.	TRBD1	TRBV7-2	TRBJ1-2	TGTGCCAGCGCCCCGACAGGGCTCTTGCTGGGCTACACCTTC	CASAPTGLLLGYTF
few	.	TRBV27	TRBJ1-4	TGTGCCAGCAGTTTGGCGGGGGCTGGTCGTGAAAAACTGTTTTTT	CASSLAGAGREKLFF
few	TRBD1	TRBV28	TRBJ2-1	TGTGCCAGCAGTACCTTGACAGGGGGAAACAATGAGCAGTTCTTC	CASSTLTGGNNEQFF
.	.	TRBV6-5	TRBJ2-7	TGTGCCAGCACCCAGGGTTTCGGCGAGCAGTACTTC	CASTQGFGEQYF
.	.	TRBV29-1	TRBJ2-5	TGCAGCGTTGAGGCAGGGGGGGAGACCCAGTACTTC	CSVEAGGETQYF
.	.	TRBV4-1	TRBJ2-3	TGCGCCAGCAGCCAATCCCGCATGAGTGCAGATACGCAGTATTTT	CASSQSRMSADTQYF
.	TRBD1	TRBV18	TRBJ2-5	TGTGCCAGCTCACCCCCCAGGGGGAAAGAGACCCAGTACTTC	CASSPPRGKETQYF
.	.	TRBV28	TRBJ1-2	TGTGCCAGTCAGGGCGGGGGACATGGCTACACCTTC	CASQGGGHGYTF
.	TRBD2	TRBV4-2	TRBJ2-1	TGTGCCAGCAGCCAAGGGAGCGGGGCGGCGTACAATGAGCAGTTCTTC	CASSQGSGAAYNEQFF
.	.	TRBV9	TRBJ2-3	TGTGCCAGCAGCGGGGGGGTTCGGACAGATACGCAGTATTTT	CASSGGVRTDTQYF
.	.	TRBV7-8	TRBJ1-2	TGTGCCAGCAGCTTAGAGGGGGGGACCTATGGCTACACCTTC	CASSLEGGTYGYTF
.	.	TRBV7-2	TRBJ2-2	TGTGCCAGCAGCTTCGGCAGGGTCGACACCGGGGAGCTGTTTTTT	CASSFGRVDTGELFF
.	TRBD2	TRBV2	TRBJ2-5	TGTGCCAGCAGTGAAGATGGACTAGCGGGGACCCAGTACTTC	CASSEDGLAGTQYF
.	TRBD2	TRBV11-1	TRBJ2-7	TGTGCCAGCAGCTGGCGAACTAGCGGGGGACACGAGCAGTACTTC	CASSWRTSGGHEQYF
.	.	TRBV5-1	TRBJ2-1	TGCGCCAGCAGCTTACGGAAGGCCGGGAATGAGCAGTTCTTC	CASSLRKAGNEQFF
.	.	TRBV10-3	TRBJ2-3	TGTGCCATCAGCCAGGTATGGGGCACAGATACGCAGTATTTT	CAISQVWGTDTQYF
.	TRBD1	TRBV28	TRBJ1-2	TGTGCCAGCAGTTCAGGACAGGGGGGTCCTAACTATGGCTACACCTTC	CASSSGQGGPNYGYTF